Sequencing of this T cell receptor beta chain was carried out in a study of shared clonotypes between healthy human individuals. Broader study findings: Relative to their counterparts shared across all four donors, non-shared clonotypes exhibited diminished generation probabilities.

Regarding this clone: Its cognate antigen is unknown.

Partitioning of CD4+ cells yielded a CD45RA+ naive subset and a CD45RA-negative memory subset. Replicate sorted-subset PCRs were loaded with roughly 200 ng DNA, 29,000 or so T cell genomes. Assay: immunoSEQ multiplex PCR; the TCRdb copy retains only in-frame clones and omits some. This table has some 500,000 clones, around 95% appearing once. Germline V gene lookup returns CDR1 LNHDA and CDR2 SQIVND (reference sequence). The ends lost 6 bases at V and 5 bases at J; junction bases unmatched: 5. This CDR3 spans 15 amino acids. The source of this sequence is a woman in her twenties or thirties in good health. The chain combines TRBV19 with TRBJ2-5; 14 nucleotides match TRBD2. The material sequenced was naive CD4+ T cells sorted from blood. The subset denotes: CD45RA+ positively selected. The CDR3 coding sequence is TGTGCCAGTAGCCCCCGACTAGCGGGGGGGGAGACCCAGTACTTC. Translating gives CASSPRLAGGETQYF.